This entry is about one T cell receptor beta chain. The antigen it recognizes is unknown. Per-base quality was not reported, and no clone a single base away is much larger than it. These data are taken from a study of vaccination effects on CD4 cells after COVID-19 (dated by TCRdb to the early 2020s). As for the study more broadly: The ViraFEST assay stimulated PBMC with viral peptide pools and then used TCR sequencing to identify antigen-specific CD4+ T cell clonotypes by expansion. Participants received two doses of either the BNT162b2 or the mRNA-1273 mRNA SARS-CoV-2 vaccine. Under 2.5 million PBMC per well were cultured with around 9.8 ug/ml peptides in IMDM containing roughly 5% human AB serum, about 9.6 IU/ml IL-2 and gentamicin. The study compared SARS-CoV-2 spike-specific CD4+ TCR repertoires before and after mRNA vaccination in COVID-19 convalescent patients and infection-naive vaccine recipients. A total of 9 to 11 COVID-19 convalescent patients and a handful of SARS-CoV-2-naive healthy vaccine recipients were included in the full study. In the study, cultures from other donors were sequenced using the Oncomine TCR Beta short-read assay on an Illumina iSeq 100. Broad study findings and their caveats: Only a small number of convalescent patients were included, and no early post-infection timepoints were available, which limited the study. Both infection-induced and vaccine-induced clones contracted markedly at late post-vaccination timepoints, which is consistent with waning T cell responses. In healthy vaccine recipients, vaccine-induced clones were almost all SARS-CoV-2 mono-reactive, with only 1 of 255 being cross-reactive with common cold coronaviruses.

The germline V and J ends show losses of 0 bases and 2 bases respectively, and no gene match explains 4 bases of the junction. CDR1 SGDLS and CDR2 YYNGEE were looked up in the germline V gene. From the cysteine up to the valine, the CDR3 has a length of 15 residues. Left in the record is the CDR3 DNA by itself, 45 bases read in frame from the first base. Library construction relied on the immunoSEQ multiplex PCR assay. DNA from the cultured and isolated CD4+ T cells underwent TCR beta CDR3 sequencing. Processing in the source paper ran as follows. Non-productive TCR sequences were discarded, and reads were trimmed to the CDR3 region, with only CDR3s of 7 or more amino acids retained. The MANAFEST web app was used to identify antigen-specific clonotypes by comparing expansion in peptide wells with expansion in reference cultures. For clones to be considered positive, expansion at FDR<0.05 versus reference and all other wells, an odds ratio above 5, and a frequency above 0.1% in two replicate wells were required. A clonotype was called cross-reactive if it was significantly expanded both in SARS-CoV-2 spike wells and in at least one common cold coronavirus spike condition. CDR3 similarity was assessed by Levenshtein distance with the stringdist R package, and unrooted trees were built with ape in R 3.6.1. Here the immuneACCESS table is served through TCRdb, limited to in-frame sequences with V and J called. Missing clones are a known gap in these copies; in checked studies unresolved V genes cover under half, and the rest lacks a known reason. The D gene and trimming were derived from the DNA, and the V and J assignments and clone size from that table. In all, the sample holds 50,000 to 60,000 clones, and 60% to 85% of those were seen once. 2.5% to 3.5% of the sample lies in the top ten.

After around 11 days of culture, CD4+ T cells were isolated with the EasySep CD4+ T cell isolation kit. The absence of prior SARS-CoV-2 infection in healthy vaccine recipients was confirmed by negative nucleocapsid antibodies before and after vaccination. Half of the culture medium was replaced with fresh IL-2-containing medium on days 3 and 7. Unless otherwise noted, each peptide stimulation condition was cultured in triplicate wells. PBMC were separated from whole blood using Ficoll-Paque Plus gradient centrifugation and were then either cryopreserved at -140C or used fresh. Genomic DNA was extracted from cultured CD4+ T cells with the QIAamp micro DNA kit.

This sequence originates from a human donor who received a COVID-19 vaccine. The chain is assembled from TRBV9 and TRBJ2-7, with TRBD1 identical over 8 junction bases. The specimen comprised CD4+ T cells from PBMCs cultured without peptide, sampled before COVID-19 vaccination. The bases read TGTGCCAGCAGCGTAGGGACAGGGTGCACCTACGAGCAGTACGTC. This encodes CASSVGTGCTYEQYV.